Below are 15 T cell receptor beta chains sequenced from a single sample in a study of cytomegalovirus exposure and HLA in healthy donors. The PCR used 60 Vbeta and 13 Jbeta primers. Using immunoSEQ multiplex PCR, the repertoire was profiled, and TCRdb retains in-frame clones only, with some absent. The table shows 130,000 or so clones, with roughly 79% occurring only once. The specimen sequenced was PBMCs. These receptors were collected from a woman aged 35 to 49 in good health and CMV-seronegative.

This clone was seen a handful of times. The chain recombines TRBV4-3 with TRBJ1-6; unclear D gene. CDR1 is LGHNA, CDR2 YSLEER, per germline. The CDR3 runs 16 residues. With 4 bases removed from V and 5 bases from J, the gap between germline ends came to 15 bases. CDR3 amino acids: CASSRSTSGNNSPLHF. CDR3 DNA sequence: TGCGCCAGCAGCCGGTCGACATCTGGTAATAATTCACCCCTCCACTTT.

The chain is built from TRBV9 and TRBJ2-7, with 9 nucleotides matching TRBD1. Trimming removed 4 bases from V and 5 bases from J; junction bases left unmatched: 16. The germline gives CDR1 SGDLS, CDR2 YYNGEE. This CDR3 has 17 residues. CDR3 amino acids: CASSPRIGTGSTNEQYF. The CDR3 coding sequence is TGTGCCAGCAGCCCCCGTATCGGGACAGGGTCTACCAACGAGCAGTACTTC.

This chain links TRBV28 with TRBJ1-2; D is possibly TRBD1 (5 bases). The CDR3 spans 13 residues. V lost 2 bases to trimming and J lost 4 bases, with 8 bases between them. CDR1 and CDR2 (germline): MDHEN, SYDVKM. CDR3 coding DNA: TGTGCCAGCAGTTTAGGGACTTTCTATGGCTACACCTTC. As protein: CASSLGTFYGYTF.

The chain has TRBV2 and TRBJ2-5; D uncertain. V was cut by 7 bases and J by 5 bases, with 17 bases left in between. Per germline, CDR1 SNHLY and CDR2 FYNNEI. CDR3 length: 14 amino acids. The CDR3 is CASMKAEASETQYF. In DNA form, the CDR3 reads TGTGCCAGCATGAAGGCTGAGGCCTCGGAGACCCAGTACTTC.

The V gene is TRBV29-1, the J gene TRBJ1-2, with a possible D match to TRBD1 (5 bases). The V and J ends lost 4 bases and 0 bases respectively, with 9 bases between them. The CDR3 runs to 13 residues. Germline loops: CDR1 SQVTM, CDR2 ANQGSEA. This chain's CDR3 is CSVAAGTNYGYTF. The CDR3 nucleotides are TGCAGCGTTGCGGCAGGGACTAACTATGGCTACACCTTC.

V gene TRBV5-1 combines with J gene TRBJ1-1; TRBD1 aligns across 7 bases. Per germline, CDR1 SGHRS and CDR2 YFSETQ. V dropped 4 bases and J dropped 2; count of bases not matched to a gene: 5. The CDR3 spans 14 residues. CDR3 bases: TGCGCCAGCAGCGGAGGACAGGCCAACACTGAAGCTTTCTTT. Residues: CASSGGQANTEAFF.

This clone was seen a few times. The V gene is TRBV6-1, the J gene TRBJ2-3; 12 bases are shared with TRBD2. V dropped 4 bases and J dropped 4; count of bases not matched to a gene: 9. Germline V gene data show CDR1 as MNHNS and CDR2 as SASEGT. There are 17 residues in the CDR3. The CDR3 region is CASSVPSSGGASDTQYF. The CDR3 nucleotides are TGTGCCAGCAGTGTACCCTCTAGCGGGGGGGCTTCAGATACGCAGTATTTT.

The chain has TRBV4-2 and TRBJ2-7, with 10 bases matching TRBD1. Germline V lookup: CDR1 LGHNA, CDR2 YNFKEQ. The CDR3 totals 15 residues. V shed 0 bases and J 3 bases; nucleotides not matched to a gene: 2. CDR3 bases: TGTGCCAGCAGCCAAGAGTGGACAGGGGGCTACGAGCAGTACTTC. It is translated as CASSQEWTGGYEQYF.

The V and J genes are TRBV5-6 and TRBJ1-2; D gene ambiguous. Germline V gene sequence: CDR1 SGHDT, CDR2 YYEEEE. This CDR3 has 14 amino acids. V dropped 4 bases and J dropped 0 bases, with 10 bases sitting between them. The CDR3 loop reads CASSLPQSNYGYTF. In DNA, the CDR3 is TGTGCCAGCAGCCTGCCACAATCTAACTATGGCTACACCTTC.

This clone was seen just once. The CDR3 is CASSLFSAGAYGYTF. CDR3 DNA: TGTGCCAGCAGCTTATTTTCGGCGGGAGCCTATGGCTACACCTTC. This chain links TRBV7-9 with TRBJ1-2; D gene unclear. V lost 2 bases and J lost 4, with 14 bases in between. The CDR3 length is 15 residues. Germline values: CDR1 SEHNR, CDR2 FQNEAQ (reference sequence).

The chain has TRBV10-3 and TRBJ1-1, with 7 bases matching TRBD1. The trim removed 6 bases at V and 1 base at J, leaving 5 bases unmatched. Germline values: CDR1 ENHRY, CDR2 SYGVKD. The CDR3 is 14 residues long. DNA for the CDR3: TGTGCCATCAGCAAGGGACAGCAGAACACTGAAGCTTTCTTT. This codes for CAISKGQQNTEAFF.

The chain carries TRBV7-6 and TRBJ1-2; TRBD1 matches at 8 bases. The V and J ends lost 4 bases and 6 bases, in that order; junction bases with no gene match: 1. CDR1 and CDR2 from the germline V gene are SGHVS and FNYEAQ. This CDR3 has 12 amino acids. For the CDR3, the DNA is TGTGCCAGCAGCTCGACAGGGGATGGCTACACCTTC. It is translated as CASSSTGDGYTF.

The CDR3 reads CASRGGLAYNEQFF. The CDR3 DNA follows: TGTGCCAGCAGGGGGGGACTAGCCTACAATGAGCAGTTCTTC. The rearrangement links TRBV2 to TRBJ2-1, with 8 nucleotides matching TRBD2. V dropped 6 bases and J dropped 2; count of bases not matched to a gene: 3. The length of the CDR3 is 14 residues. Germline V lookup: CDR1 SNHLY, CDR2 FYNNEI.

The chain uses TRBV7-2 and TRBJ1-6; 8 bases match TRBD1. CDR3 length equals 16 residues. J was trimmed by 0 bases and V by 3 bases; bases with no gene match: 1. Per the germline V gene, CDR1 is SGHTA and CDR2 is FQGNSA. CDR3 in amino acids: CASSLDRASYNSPLHF. CDR3 coding DNA: TGTGCCAGCAGCTTGGACAGGGCCTCCTATAATTCACCCCTCCACTTT. The variable domain in full, with the rest retrieved from reference TRBV7-2 and TRBJ1-6, is GAGVSQSPSNKVTEKGKDVELRCDPISGHTALYWYRQSLGQGLEFLIYFQGNSAPDKSGLPSDRFSAERTGGSVSTLTIQRTQQEDSAVYLCASSLDRASYNSPLHFGNGTRLTVT.

The chain employs TRBV5-6 and TRBJ2-5; 14 bases are a match to TRBD2. With 4 bases clipped from V and 4 bases from J, the junction kept 3 bases outside the gene matches. This CDR3 is 15 amino acids long. Per germline, CDR1 SGHDT and CDR2 YYEEEE. CDR3 in DNA: TGTGCCAGCAGCGGGGGACTAGCGGGGGTAGAGACCCAGTACTTC. As protein: CASSGGLAGVETQYF. The full variable domain, rest sourced from reference TRBV5-6 and TRBJ2-5, is DAGVTQSPTHLIKTRGQQVTLRCSPKSGHDTVSWYQQALGQGPQFIFQYYEEEERQRGNFPDRFSGHQFPNYSSELNVNALLLGDSALYLCASSGGLAGVETQYFGPGTRLLVL.